One sample yielded the 21 T cell receptor beta chains listed below, sequenced in a study of T cell changes during pregnancy in multiple sclerosis. Generated by immunoSEQ multiplex PCR, the TCRdb table keeps only in-frame clones and is missing some. This sample has approximately 110,000 clones, with roughly 90% found just once. Sequences were derived from peripheral blood, sampled after pregnancy. The receptor set was obtained from a female donor with multiple sclerosis, enrolled in a pregnancy study.

This rearrangement joins TRBV7-9 to TRBJ2-2; 13 positions agree with TRBD2. Germline V lookup: CDR1 SEHNR, CDR2 FQNEAQ (reference sequence). This CDR3 region has 15 residues. The V and J ends lost 5 bases and 6 bases, in that order; junction bases with no gene match: 3. This CDR3 is CASSTSGGASGELFF. CDR3 sequence (DNA): TGTGCCAGCAGCACTAGCGGGGGGGCGTCCGGGGAGCTGTTTTTT.

This chain uses TRBV10-2 with TRBJ2-7, with TRBD1 identical over 12 bases. The length of the CDR3 is 16 residues. Losses at the gene ends were 3 bases for V and 4 bases for J; bases not matched to a gene: 7. CDR1 and CDR2 from the germline V gene are WSHSY and SAAADI. This CDR3 reads CASSDIGTGGGYEQYF. The DNA of the CDR3 is TGCGCCAGCAGTGATATCGGGACAGGGGGCGGTTACGAGCAGTACTTC.

The chain has TRBV29-1 and TRBJ2-1; D is undetermined. The V gene's germline CDR1 is SQVTM and CDR2 ANQGSEA. The CDR3 runs to 15 residues. V shed 3 bases and J shed 0 bases, with 12 bases lying between them. CDR3 bases: TGCAGCGTTGACTTTTCGGTGAGCTCCTACAATGAGCAGTTCTTC. It yields the protein CSVDFSVSSYNEQFF.

The rearrangement uses TRBV19 and TRBJ1-5, with D possibly TRBD1 on 6 matching bases. Germline lookup yields CDR1 LNHDA and CDR2 SQIVND (reference sequence). The CDR3 has 14 amino acids. Trimming removed 9 bases from V and 1 base from J, with 13 bases in between. CDR3 protein: CASRTEASNQPQHF. The CDR3 coding sequence is TGTGCCAGCAGGACAGAGGCAAGCAATCAGCCCCAGCATTTT. Looking up the rest from reference TRBV19 and TRBJ1-5 gives the full variable domain: DGGITQSPKYLFRKEGQNVTLSCEQNLNHDAMYWYRQDPGQGLRLIYYSQIVNDFQKGDIAEGYSVSREKKESFPLTVTSAQKNPTAFYLCASRTEASNQPQHFGDGTRLSIL.

The chain links TRBV5-1 to TRBJ2-2, with D hard to call. Trimming took off 4 bases at V and 4 bases at J, with 5 bases between the two ends. In germline, CDR1 is SGHRS, CDR2 YFSETQ. The CDR3 has 12 residues. CDR3: CASSISTGELFF. The CDR3 DNA sequence: TGCGCCAGCAGCATATCCACCGGGGAGCTGTTTTTT.

This clone was picked up a small number of times. V gene TRBV14 combines with J gene TRBJ1-2; D uncertain. The CDR3 loop spans 12 amino acids. CDR1 and CDR2 from the germline V gene are SGHDN and FVKESK. Trimming took 4 bases from V and 8 from J, leaving 11 bases between them. The chain's CDR3 is CASSPQSWGYTF. As DNA, the CDR3 is TGTGCCAGCAGCCCACAGAGTTGGGGCTACACCTTC. Full variable domain (missing parts from reference TRBV14 and TRBJ1-2): EAGVTQFPSHSVIEKGQTVTLRCDPISGHDNLYWYRRVMGKEIKFLLHFVKESKQDESGMPNNRFLAERTGGTYSTLKVQPAELEDSGVYFCASSPQSWGYTFGSGTRLTVV.

The chain has TRBV2 and TRBJ1-2; no reliable D call. Germline CDR1 reads SNHLY; CDR2 reads FYNNEI. Trimming left V 3 bases short and J 6 bases short, with 11 bases between. The CDR3 has 13 residues. The CDR3 loop reads CASSEGISHGYTF. The CDR3 DNA is TGTGCCAGCAGTGAGGGCATCAGCCATGGCTACACCTTC.

The CDR3 DNA sequence: TGTGCCAGCAGCTTAGTTTACAGGGGAGCTAATTCACCCCTCCACTTT. Amino acids: CASSLVYRGANSPLHF. The chain uses TRBV7-6 and TRBJ1-6, with TRBD1 matching over 7 bases. This CDR3 spans 16 amino acids. Germline V lookup: CDR1 SGHVS, CDR2 FNYEAQ. Losses at the gene ends were 1 base for V and 6 bases for J; bases not matched to a gene: 6.

J is TRBJ2-3 and V is TRBV9; D not certain. CDR3 length equals 13 residues. Trimming shortened V by 3 bases and J by 6 bases, and 11 bases separated the two germline ends. The germline V gene has CDR1 SGDLS and CDR2 YYNGEE. The CDR3 loop reads CASSDPVRDTQYF. The CDR3 DNA reads as TGTGCCAGCAGCGACCCCGTGAGGGATACGCAGTATTTT.

This clone was seen a handful of times. The chain links TRBV19 to TRBJ2-5, with 12 bases that match TRBD2. The germline V gene has CDR1 LNHDA and CDR2 SQIVND (reference sequence). The J segment lost 5 bases and the V segment lost 5 bases, leaving 3 bases of the junction unmatched. The CDR3 contains 14 residues. The CDR3 DNA follows: TGTGCCAGTAGTGCTAGCGGGAGGGTTGAGACCCAGTACTTC. Its protein is CASSASGRVETQYF. Looking up the rest from reference TRBV19 and TRBJ2-5 gives the full variable domain: DGGITQSPKYLFRKEGQNVTLSCEQNLNHDAMYWYRQDPGQGLRLIYYSQIVNDFQKGDIAEGYSVSREKKESFPLTVTSAQKNPTAFYLCASSASGRVETQYFGPGTRLLVL.

The chain couples TRBV19 to TRBJ1-5; TRBD1 might be the D (5 bases). CDR1 and CDR2 from the germline V gene are LNHDA and SQIVND (reference sequence). This CDR3 spans 17 amino acids. V shed 7 bases and J shed 10 bases, with 29 bases lying between them. CDR3 in DNA: TGTGCCAGTACGGGGGATGGGGGATCATCCCCAACTAATCCCCAGCATTTT. Its protein is CASTGDGGSSPTNPQHF.

The chain links TRBV4-1 to TRBJ1-3, with D unresolved. V was cut by 1 base and J by 7 bases, with 14 bases left in between. Germline CDR1 reads MGHRA; CDR2 reads YSYEKL. The CDR3 has 15 amino acids. The CDR3 DNA reads as TGCGCCAGCAGCCAAGGTACGGGGATCTGGAACACCATATATTTT. It is translated as CASSQGTGIWNTIYF.

The CDR3 here is CAWSFGSGNTEAFF. CDR3 DNA: TGTGCCTGGAGCTTTGGGAGCGGGAACACTGAAGCTTTCTTT. This chain links TRBV30 with TRBJ1-1; D is uncertain. V gave up 3 bases and J gave up 1 base, with 12 bases separating them. Germline CDR1 GTSNPN, CDR2 SVGIG (reference sequence). The CDR3 loop spans 14 amino acids.

V usage is TRBV15 and J usage is TRBJ2-7; 7 bases are shared with TRBD2. CDR1 and CDR2 (germline): LNHNV, YYDKDF (reference sequence). This CDR3 contains 15 residues. The junction had 10 bases not matched to a gene; V was cut back by 3 bases and J by 5 bases. CDR3 nucleotide sequence: TGTGCCACCAGCAGCAACCGGGGGGACTGGAACGAGCAGTACTTC. This translates into CATSSNRGDWNEQYF.

This chain uses TRBV5-8 with TRBJ2-5; D not resolved. The CDR3 has 11 amino acids. The V gene's germline CDR1 is SGHTS and CDR2 YDEGEE. Trimming shortened V by 4 bases and J by 9 bases, and 10 bases separated the two germline ends. The CDR3 DNA is TGTGCCAGCAGCCCCCGCCAGGCCCAGTACTTC. It translates to CASSPRQAQYF.

The chain recombines TRBV19 with TRBJ1-5; unclear D gene. The V end was cut by 3 bases, the J end by 7 bases, with 16 bases between. The CDR3 is made up of 15 amino acids. Germline lookup yields CDR1 LNHDA and CDR2 SQIVND (reference sequence). The CDR3 is CASSISRPVGQPQHF. The CDR3 nucleotides read TGTGCCAGTAGTATCTCACGACCGGTCGGGCAGCCCCAGCATTTT.

V gene TRBV7-6 combines with J gene TRBJ2-1, with a tentative D call TRBD1 (6 bases). The CDR3 totals 20 residues. Looked up from germline, CDR1 is SGHVS and CDR2 is FNYEAQ. Trimming stripped 2 bases from V and 5 bases from J, with 28 bases between. The CDR3 sequence: CASSLIPGHSSGLNHNEQFF. DNA for the CDR3: TGTGCCAGCAGCTTAATTCCGGGACACTCCTCTGGTCTTAATCACAATGAGCAGTTCTTC.

CDR3 in DNA: TGTGCCAGCAGCTCGACAGGGAACCCCTATGGCTACACCTTC. Protein sequence: CASSSTGNPYGYTF. The chain carries TRBV5-6 and TRBJ1-2; TRBD1 aligns across 7 bases. Germline CDR1 reads SGHDT; CDR2 reads YYEEEE. CDR3 length: 14 residues. V shed 3 bases, J shed 4 bases, and the junction held 6 bases outside the gene matches.

As concerns this clone: One end of the junction is discordant with germline, which a read error may explain. The chain combines TRBV7-7 with TRBJ2-5, with 10 bases lining up with TRBD2. Germline assignment: CDR1 SSHAT and CDR2 FNYEAQ (reference sequence). There are 17 residues in the CDR3. The CDR3 DNA follows: TGTGCTAGCAGCATAGGGACTGGACTAGCGGATCAAGAGACCCAGTACTTC. It encodes CASSIGTGLADQETQYF.

This clone appeared a single time. The chain uses TRBV14 and TRBJ1-4; tentative D call: TRBD1 (5 bases). CDR1 SGHDN and CDR2 FVKESK come from the germline V gene. With 4 bases removed from V and 7 bases from J, the gap between germline ends came to 10 bases. The CDR3 has 13 residues. Here the CDR3 DNA reads TGTGCCAGCAGCCGTCGGGGGTCTGAAAAACTGTTTTTT. This codes for CASSRRGSEKLFF.

CDR3: CASSLGTGREEQYF. As DNA, the CDR3 is TGTGCCAGCAGCTTAGGTACAGGGAGGGAGGAGCAGTACTTC. This chain links TRBV11-1 with TRBJ2-7; perhaps TRBD2 as D (7 bases). Trimming pared 1 base from V and 7 bases from J, leaving 14 bases between. Germline loops: CDR1 SGHAT, CDR2 FQDESV (reference sequence). The CDR3 loop spans 14 amino acids.